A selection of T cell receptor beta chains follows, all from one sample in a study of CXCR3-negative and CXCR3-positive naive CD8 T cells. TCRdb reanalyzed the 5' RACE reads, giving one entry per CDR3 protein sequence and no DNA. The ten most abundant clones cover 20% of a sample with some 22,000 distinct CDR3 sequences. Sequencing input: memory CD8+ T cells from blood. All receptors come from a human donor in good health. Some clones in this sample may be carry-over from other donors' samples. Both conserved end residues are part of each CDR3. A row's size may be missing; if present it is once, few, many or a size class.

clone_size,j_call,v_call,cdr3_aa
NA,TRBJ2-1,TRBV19,CASSSPGDTNEQFF
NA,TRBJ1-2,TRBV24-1,CATTAGGSYGYTF
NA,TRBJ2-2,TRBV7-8,CASSLRTANTGELFF
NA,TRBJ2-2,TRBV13,CASSLDSGTGELFF
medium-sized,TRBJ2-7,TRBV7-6,CASSPRPDDEQYF
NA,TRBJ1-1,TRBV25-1,CASSDSRESGTEAFF
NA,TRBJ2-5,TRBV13,CASSLETGRGTQYF
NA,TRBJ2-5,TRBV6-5,CASSYRDRVQETQYF
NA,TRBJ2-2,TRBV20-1,CSARGESGGDTGELFF
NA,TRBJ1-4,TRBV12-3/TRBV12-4,CASSPDRGPQTTNEKLFF
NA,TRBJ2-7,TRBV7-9,CASSQAAGEVNEQYF
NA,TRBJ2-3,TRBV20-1,CSARGFSGLAGPTDTQYF
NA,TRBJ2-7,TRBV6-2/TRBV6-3,CASIGHSYEQYF
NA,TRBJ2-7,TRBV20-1,CSARAPEGNSYEQYF
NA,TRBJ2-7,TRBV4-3,CASSQEGRADEQYF
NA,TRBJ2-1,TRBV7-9,CASSKAEDASGYNEQFF
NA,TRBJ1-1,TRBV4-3,CASSQSQFMNTEAFF
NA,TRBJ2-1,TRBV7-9,CASSSSGTSYNEQFF
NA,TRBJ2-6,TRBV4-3,CASSQQRGSGANVLTF
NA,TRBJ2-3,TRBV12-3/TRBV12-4,CASSAAGLAGGDTQYF
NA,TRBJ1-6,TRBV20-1,CSASETETSPLHF
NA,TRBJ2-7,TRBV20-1,CSAREPRAIHPYEQYF
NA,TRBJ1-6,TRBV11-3,CASSLYSSWDSPLHF
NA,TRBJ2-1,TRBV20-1,CSAISGSGGNEQFF
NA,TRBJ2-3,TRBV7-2,CASSLPGIAGGPPDTQYF
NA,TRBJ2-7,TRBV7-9,CASSLVPSGESYEQYF
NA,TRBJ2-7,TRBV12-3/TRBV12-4,CASSSPTNSYEQYF
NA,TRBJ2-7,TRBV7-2,CASSPDRLAGGDEQYF
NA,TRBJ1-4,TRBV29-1,CSVATGGNEKLFF
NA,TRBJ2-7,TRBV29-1,CSVTGLVDYEQYF
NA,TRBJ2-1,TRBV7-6,CASSFSGGVNEQFF
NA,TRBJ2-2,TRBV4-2,CASSQGFESGELFF
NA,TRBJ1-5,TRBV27,CASRPEGAGSNQPQHF
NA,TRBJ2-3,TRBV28,CASSPRTWDTQYF
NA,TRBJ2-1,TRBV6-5,CASSPIAGVDYNEQFF
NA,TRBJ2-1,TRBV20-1,CSARALEIEQFF
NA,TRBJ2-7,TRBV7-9,CASSVGTPIYEQYF
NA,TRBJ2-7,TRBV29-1,CSVKSGFSYEQYF
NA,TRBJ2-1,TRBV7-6,CASSRTSGGAFNEQFF
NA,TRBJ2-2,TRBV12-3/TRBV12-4,CASSRWGTGELFF
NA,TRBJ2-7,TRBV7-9,CASSLRQGTYEQYF
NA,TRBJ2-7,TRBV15,CATSRTGDGSYEQYF
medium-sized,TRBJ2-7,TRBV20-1,CSARRQGWSSYEQYF
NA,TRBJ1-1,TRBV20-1,CSARDRDRGFEAFF
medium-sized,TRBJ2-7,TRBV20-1,CSANLGDSSDSYEQYF
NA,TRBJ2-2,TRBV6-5,CASSPGLITGELFF
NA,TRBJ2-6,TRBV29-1,CSVEESGGSGANVLTF
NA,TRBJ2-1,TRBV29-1,CSVERSSSYNEQFF
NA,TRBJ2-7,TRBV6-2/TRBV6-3,CASNSGGADEQYF
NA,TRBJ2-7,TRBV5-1,CASSLTGGIYEQYF
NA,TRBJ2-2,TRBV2,CASPDTTNTGELFF
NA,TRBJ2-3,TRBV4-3,CASSQGPGTGGTDTQYF
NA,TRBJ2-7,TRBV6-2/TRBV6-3,CASSYPEIAYEQYF
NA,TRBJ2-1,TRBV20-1,CSARDRGQFSYNEQFF
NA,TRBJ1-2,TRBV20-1,CSARRRGDGYTF
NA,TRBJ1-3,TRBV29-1,CSVLEGDSDSGNTIYF
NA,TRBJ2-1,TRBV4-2,CASSQDPSGGHNEQFF
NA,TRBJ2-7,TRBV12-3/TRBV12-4,CASRPQGSSSYEQYF
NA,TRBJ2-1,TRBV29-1,CRVDSGGNEQFF
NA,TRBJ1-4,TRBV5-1,CASSALDARLTNEKLFF